This entry lists 20 T cell receptor beta chains sequenced from one sample in a study of blood T cell repertoires in COVID-19. Sequenced by immunoSEQ multiplex PCR; TCRdb stores in-frame clones only, minus some. The table has roughly 370,000 clones, about 87% seen once. The specimen was PBMCs or T cells enriched from blood (not recorded which). These receptors were obtained from a woman aged 45-65 years who had recovered from COVID-19.

The J gene is TRBJ1-2, the V gene TRBV29-1; D ambiguous. Germline assignment: CDR1 SQVTM and CDR2 ANQGSEA. Deletions cut 6 bases from V and 4 bases from J, with 21 bases between. CDR3 length: 15 residues. The CDR3: CSVKTGSISGYGYTF. DNA for the CDR3: TGCAGCGTCAAAACCGGGTCCATATCTGGCTATGGCTACACCTTC.

The chain combines TRBV5-1 with TRBJ1-4; TRBD1 matches at 7 bases. CDR1 and CDR2 (germline): SGHRS, YFSETQ. The V segment lost 1 base and the J segment 8 bases; nucleotides outside the gene matches: 8. The CDR3 is 15 residues long. The CDR3 reads CASSLRTGLEEKLFF. CDR3 nucleotide sequence: TGCGCCAGCAGCTTGCGGACAGGCCTCGAGGAAAAACTGTTTTTT.

The chain carries TRBV7-9 and TRBJ2-6; perhaps TRBD2 as D (5 bases). V dropped 11 bases and J dropped 0 bases, with 11 bases sitting between them. Germline V gives CDR1 SEHNR, CDR2 FQNEAQ (reference sequence). The CDR3 covers 14 residues. CDR3 sequence: CAGQRSSGANVLTF. The CDR3 nucleotides are TGTGCCGGTCAGCGGAGCTCTGGGGCCAACGTCCTGACTTTC.

The chain joins TRBV29-1 to TRBJ2-7, with D possibly matching TRBD2 (7 bases). V lost 2 bases, J lost 6 bases, and 11 bases lay in between. Germline V gene data show CDR1 as SQVTM and CDR2 as ANQGSEA. This CDR3 has 12 residues. CDR3 sequence: CSVERGGSEQYF. CDR3 sequence (DNA): TGCAGCGTTGAAAGGGGGGGATCCGAGCAGTACTTC.

V gene TRBV29-1 combines with J gene TRBJ2-7; TRBD1 matches at 7 bases. Trimming cost V 6 bases and J 6 bases; bases outside gene matches: 8. CDR1 and CDR2 (germline): SQVTM, ANQGSEA. This CDR3 is 12 amino acids long. CDR3: CSVVGTVGEQYF. The CDR3 DNA reads TGCAGCGTCGTAGGGACAGTGGGCGAGCAGTACTTC.

V usage is TRBV14 and J usage is TRBJ1-2; no firm D call. The ends were cut back, 0 bases at V and 7 bases at J, with 12 bases in the middle. Germline V gene data show CDR1 as SGHDN and CDR2 as FVKESK. The CDR3 is 14 amino acids. The CDR3 DNA reads as TGTGCCAGCAGCCAAGAGGGAGGCAACATTGGCTACACCTTC. Its translation is CASSQEGGNIGYTF.

This clone appeared once. This sequence joins TRBV7-9 and TRBJ1-2, with 8 bases aligning to TRBD1. The ends lost 3 bases at V and 6 bases at J; junction bases unmatched: 12. This CDR3 region has 16 residues. CDR1 and CDR2 (germline): SEHNR, FQNEAQ (reference sequence). The CDR3 DNA sequence: TGTGCCAGCAGCTTGCTAGGACCCCAGGGGGCCCATGGCTACACCTTC. This sequence encodes CASSLLGPQGAHGYTF.

This clone has only one observation. V gene TRBV18 combines with J gene TRBJ2-5; TRBD2 matches 7 bases. Trimming took 3 bases from V and 3 from J; bases not matched to a gene: 4. The CDR3 sequence is 14 residues long. Germline V lookup: CDR1 KGHSH, CDR2 LQKENI. Here the CDR3 DNA reads TGTGCCAGCTCACCGGCTAGCGGAAAAGAGACCCAGTACTTC. It yields the protein CASSPASGKETQYF.

The chain combines TRBV29-1 with TRBJ1-2; 7 bases fit TRBD1. The CDR3 loop spans 13 amino acids. The V and J ends lost 3 bases and 6 bases, in that order; junction bases with no gene match: 7. Germline V gene lookup returns CDR1 SQVTM and CDR2 ANQGSEA. The CDR3 protein is CSVEGGQGDGYTF. The CDR3 bases are TGCAGCGTTGAGGGCGGGCAGGGGGATGGCTACACCTTC.

There are a few counts of this clone. The J gene is TRBJ1-3, the V gene TRBV4-1, with a weak D call TRBD1 (6 bases). CDR1 and CDR2 from the germline V gene are MGHRA and YSYEKL. V was pared by 1 base and J by 4 bases, with 17 bases between. This CDR3 is 17 amino acids long. CDR3 bases: TGCGCCAGCAGCCAAGTTATCAGGGGTAGAGCGGGAAACACCATATATTTT. Translating it yields CASSQVIRGRAGNTIYF.

V and J are TRBV9 and TRBJ1-3, with 7 bases fitting TRBD1. The CDR3 loop spans 15 amino acids. Per the germline V gene, CDR1 is SGDLS and CDR2 is YYNGEE. Trimming removed 4 bases from V and 2 bases from J; junction bases left unmatched: 6. CDR3 sequence reads: CASSPRQGAGNTIYF. In DNA, the CDR3 is TGTGCCAGCAGCCCCCGGCAGGGGGCTGGAAACACCATATATTTT.

V and J are TRBV27 and TRBJ2-3; 10 bases fit TRBD2. Germline loops: CDR1 MNHEY, CDR2 SMNVEV (reference sequence). The CDR3 spans 16 residues. The V and J ends lost 4 bases and 3 bases, in that order; junction bases with no gene match: 7. This chain's CDR3 is CASSSLLAGVTDTQYF. CDR3 bases: TGTGCCAGCAGTTCTCTCCTAGCGGGGGTAACAGATACGCAGTATTTT.

V is TRBV4-2 and J is TRBJ2-7, with TRBD2 as a possible D gene (6 bases). This CDR3 contains 16 residues. Germline CDR1 LGHNA, CDR2 YNFKEQ. V was cut by 0 bases and J by 2 bases, with 14 bases left in between. The CDR3 region has the DNA TGTGCCAGCAGCCAAGATTTTGCGGGGCCTACCTACGAGCAGTACTTC. Translation: CASSQDFAGPTYEQYF.

The chain links TRBV6-5 to TRBJ1-1; D remains unclear. V was shortened by 7 bases and J by 2 bases, with 8 bases between the two germline ends. The germline CDR1 and CDR2 sequences are MNHEY and SVGAGI. This CDR3 has 12 residues. The DNA of the CDR3 is TGTGCCAGCAATATAGCAAACACTGAAGCTTTCTTT. Translating gives CASNIANTEAFF.

The rearrangement uses TRBV2 and TRBJ1-2; the D gene is possibly TRBD1 (5 bases). The germline V gene has CDR1 SNHLY and CDR2 FYNNEI. With 5 bases removed from V and 7 bases from J, the gap between germline ends came to 14 bases. CDR3 length: 13 residues. The CDR3 region has the DNA TGTGCCAGCAGTCAGCTGTTGGGGGGTGGCTACACCTTC. This codes for CASSQLLGGGYTF.

V is TRBV7-9 and J is TRBJ1-1; no clear D. V was trimmed by 5 bases and J by 8 bases, leaving 12 bases between them. This CDR3 comprises 12 residues. In germline, CDR1 is SEHNR, CDR2 FQNEAQ (reference sequence). CDR3 in amino acids: CASSPGLNEAFF. DNA for the CDR3: TGTGCCAGCAGCCCTGGTCTAAACGAAGCTTTCTTT.

The CDR3 DNA is TGTGCCAGCAGTCAGGGGACTGGAAACACCATATATTTT. Translation gives CASSQGTGNTIYF. V gene TRBV12-3 or TRBV12-4 combines with J gene TRBJ1-3, with a possible D match to TRBD1 (6 bases). The CDR3 is 13 residues long. V dropped 5 bases and J dropped 2 bases, with 7 bases sitting between them.

The gene calls are TRBV27 and TRBJ1-2; 8 bases match TRBD1. Per the germline V gene, CDR1 is MNHEY and CDR2 is SMNVEV (reference sequence). V lost 8 bases and J lost 2; bases outside the gene matches: 10. There are 15 residues in the CDR3. The CDR3 is CASYSPGTGNYGYTF. In DNA, the CDR3 is TGTGCCAGCTATTCTCCCGGGACAGGAAACTATGGCTACACCTTC.

The V call is TRBV27, the J call TRBJ2-2; TRBD1 might be the D (5 bases). Germline loops: CDR1 MNHEY, CDR2 SMNVEV (reference sequence). The CDR3 contains 16 residues. Trimming took off 0 bases at V and 5 bases at J, with 13 bases between the two ends. CDR3 bases: TGTGCCAGCAGTTTATCAGGTCAGGGCTATACCGGGGAGCTGTTTTTT. Residues: CASSLSGQGYTGELFF.

The chain has TRBV9 and TRBJ2-5; tentatively, D is TRBD2 (6 bases). Per the germline V gene, CDR1 is SGDLS and CDR2 is YYNGEE. V lost 4 bases and J 5 bases, leaving 12 bases between the germline ends. There are 13 residues in the CDR3. Written as DNA, the CDR3 is TGTGCCAGCAGCACCGGAGGGGAGGAGACCCAGTACTTC. As protein: CASSTGGEETQYF.